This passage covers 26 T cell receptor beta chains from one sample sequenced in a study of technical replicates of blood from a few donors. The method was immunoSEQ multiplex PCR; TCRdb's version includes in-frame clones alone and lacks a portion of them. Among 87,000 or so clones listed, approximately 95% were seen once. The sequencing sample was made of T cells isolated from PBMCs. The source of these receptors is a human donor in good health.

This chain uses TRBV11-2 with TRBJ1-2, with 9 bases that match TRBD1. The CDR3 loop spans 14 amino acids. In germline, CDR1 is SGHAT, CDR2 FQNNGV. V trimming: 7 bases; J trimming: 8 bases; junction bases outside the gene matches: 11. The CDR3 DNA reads TGTGCCAGCACTAAGGGACAGGGACTGTGGGGCTACACCTTC. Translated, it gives CASTKGQGLWGYTF.

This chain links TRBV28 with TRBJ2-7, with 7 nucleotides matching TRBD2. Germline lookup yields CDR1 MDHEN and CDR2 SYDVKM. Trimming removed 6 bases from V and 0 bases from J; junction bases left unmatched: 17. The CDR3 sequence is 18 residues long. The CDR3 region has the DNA TGTGCCAGCAGCCCGGGTCTCCTAGCGGAGACGATCTCCTACGAGCAGTACTTC. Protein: CASSPGLLAETISYEQYF.

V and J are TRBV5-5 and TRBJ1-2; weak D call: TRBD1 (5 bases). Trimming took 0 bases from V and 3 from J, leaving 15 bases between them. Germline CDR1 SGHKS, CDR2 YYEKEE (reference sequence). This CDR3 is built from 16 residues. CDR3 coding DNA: TGTGCCAGCAGCTTGGCCCCCCAGTCAGGGCACTATGGCTACACCTTC. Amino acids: CASSLAPQSGHYGYTF.

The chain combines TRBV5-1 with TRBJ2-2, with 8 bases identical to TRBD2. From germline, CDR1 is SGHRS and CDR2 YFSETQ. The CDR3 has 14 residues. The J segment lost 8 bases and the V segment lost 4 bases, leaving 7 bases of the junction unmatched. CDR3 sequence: CASSDGSGAGELFF. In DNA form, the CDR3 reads TGCGCCAGCAGCGATGGTAGCGGGGCTGGGGAGCTGTTTTTT.

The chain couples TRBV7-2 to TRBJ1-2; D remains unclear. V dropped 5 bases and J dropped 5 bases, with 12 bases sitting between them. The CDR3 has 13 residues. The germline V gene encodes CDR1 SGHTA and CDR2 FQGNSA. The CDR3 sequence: CASSLPLLYGYTF. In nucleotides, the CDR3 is TGTGCCAGCAGCCTCCCCTTACTATATGGCTACACCTTC.

The CDR3 DNA follows: TGTGCCAGCAGTTCATACTCTACTAGGGCTTCGGGCGAGCAGTACTTC. This encodes CASSSYSTRASGEQYF. J is TRBJ2-7 and V is TRBV6-5; D may be TRBD2 (5 bases). CDR1 and CDR2 (germline): MNHEY, SVGAGI. Trimming stripped 4 bases from V and 6 bases from J, with 22 bases between. The CDR3 spans 16 residues.

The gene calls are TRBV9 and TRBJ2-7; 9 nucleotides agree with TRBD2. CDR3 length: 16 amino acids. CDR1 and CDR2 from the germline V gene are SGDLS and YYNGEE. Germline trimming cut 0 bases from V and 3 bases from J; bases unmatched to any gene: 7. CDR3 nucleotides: TGTGCCAGCAGCGTAGCCGGCGGGAGGGCCATCTACGAGCAGTACTTC. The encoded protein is CASSVAGGRAIYEQYF.

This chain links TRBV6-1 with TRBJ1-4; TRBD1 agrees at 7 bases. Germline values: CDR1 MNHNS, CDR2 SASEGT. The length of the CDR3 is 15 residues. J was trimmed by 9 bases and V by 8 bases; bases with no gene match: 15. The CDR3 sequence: CASQLLAGQIKKLFF. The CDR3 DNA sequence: TGTGCCAGCCAGCTTCTAGCGGGACAGATTAAAAAACTGTTTTTT.

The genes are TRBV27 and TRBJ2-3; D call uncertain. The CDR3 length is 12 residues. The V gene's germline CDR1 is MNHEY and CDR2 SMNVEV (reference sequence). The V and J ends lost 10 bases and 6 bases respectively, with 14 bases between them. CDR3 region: CATKTRTDTQYF. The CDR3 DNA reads TGTGCCACAAAGACAAGAACGGATACGCAGTATTTT.

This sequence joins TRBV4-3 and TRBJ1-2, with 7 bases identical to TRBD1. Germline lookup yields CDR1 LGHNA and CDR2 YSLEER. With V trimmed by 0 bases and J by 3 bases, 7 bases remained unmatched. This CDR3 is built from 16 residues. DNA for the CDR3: TGCGCCAGCAGCCAAGATTTCCTAACAGGGGACTATGGCTACACCTTC. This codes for CASSQDFLTGDYGYTF.

The CDR3 is CSVEDRGGNTEAFF. For the CDR3, the DNA is TGCAGCGTTGAAGATCGAGGGGGGAACACTGAAGCTTTCTTT. The chain is built from TRBV29-1 and TRBJ1-1; tentatively, D is TRBD1 (6 bases). CDR1 and CDR2 (germline): SQVTM, ANQGSEA. There are 14 residues in the CDR3. Trimming took off 0 bases at V and 1 base at J, with 9 bases between the two ends.

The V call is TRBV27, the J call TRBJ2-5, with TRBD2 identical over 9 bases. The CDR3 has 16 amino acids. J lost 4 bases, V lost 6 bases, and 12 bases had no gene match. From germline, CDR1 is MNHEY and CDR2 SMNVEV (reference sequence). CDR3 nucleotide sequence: TGTGCCAGCAGGCCCTTGGGACTAGCATCGCGAGAGACCCAGTACTTC. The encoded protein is CASRPLGLASRETQYF.

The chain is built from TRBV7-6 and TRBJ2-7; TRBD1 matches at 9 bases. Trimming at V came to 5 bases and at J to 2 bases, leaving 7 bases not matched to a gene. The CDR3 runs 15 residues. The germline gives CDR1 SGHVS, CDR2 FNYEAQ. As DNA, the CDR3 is TGTGCCAGCAGCATAACAGGGGGCCCTACCTACGAGCAGTACTTC. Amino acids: CASSITGGPTYEQYF.

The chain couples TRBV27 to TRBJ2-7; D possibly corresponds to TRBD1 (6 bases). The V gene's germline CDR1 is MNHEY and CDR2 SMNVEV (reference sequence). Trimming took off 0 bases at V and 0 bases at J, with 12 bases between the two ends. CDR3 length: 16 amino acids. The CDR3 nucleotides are TGTGCCAGCAGTTTATCTGTCGGGACACTCTCCTACGAGCAGTACTTC. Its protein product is CASSLSVGTLSYEQYF.

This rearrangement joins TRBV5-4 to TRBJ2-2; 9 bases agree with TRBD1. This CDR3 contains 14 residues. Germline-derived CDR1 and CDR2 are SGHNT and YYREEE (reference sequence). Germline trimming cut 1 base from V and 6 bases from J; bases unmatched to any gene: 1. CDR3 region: CASSLRQGAGELFF. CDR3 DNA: TGTGCCAGCAGCTTGAGACAGGGGGCCGGGGAGCTGTTTTTT.

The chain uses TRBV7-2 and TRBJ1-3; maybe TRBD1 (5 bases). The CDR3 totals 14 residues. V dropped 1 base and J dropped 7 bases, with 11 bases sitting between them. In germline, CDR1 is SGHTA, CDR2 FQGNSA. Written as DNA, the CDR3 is TGTGCCAGCAGCTTAGTGCGTGGGGCCAACACCATATATTTT. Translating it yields CASSLVRGANTIYF.

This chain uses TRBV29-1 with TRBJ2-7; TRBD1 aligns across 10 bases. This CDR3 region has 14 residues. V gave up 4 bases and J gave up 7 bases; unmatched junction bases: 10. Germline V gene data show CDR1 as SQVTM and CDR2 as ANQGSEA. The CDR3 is CSVGSGTGVEEQYF. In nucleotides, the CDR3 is TGCAGCGTTGGTTCCGGGACAGGGGTAGAGGAGCAGTACTTC.

CDR3 loop: CASSLTQAGSATNEKLFF. The CDR3 bases are TGCGCCAGCAGCTTGACCCAGGCAGGGTCCGCAACTAATGAAAAACTGTTTTTT. The J gene is TRBJ1-4, the V gene TRBV5-1; D is perhaps TRBD1 (5 bases). Germline assignment: CDR1 SGHRS and CDR2 YFSETQ. The germline V and J ends were trimmed by 1 base and 0 bases, with 16 bases remaining between them. CDR3 length: 18 amino acids.

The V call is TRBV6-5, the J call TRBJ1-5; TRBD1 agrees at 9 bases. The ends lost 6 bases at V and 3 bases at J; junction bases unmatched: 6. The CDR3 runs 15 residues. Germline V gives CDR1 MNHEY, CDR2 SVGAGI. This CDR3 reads CASREQGAFNQPQHF. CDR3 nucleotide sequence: TGTGCCAGCAGGGAACAGGGGGCTTTCAATCAGCCCCAGCATTTT.

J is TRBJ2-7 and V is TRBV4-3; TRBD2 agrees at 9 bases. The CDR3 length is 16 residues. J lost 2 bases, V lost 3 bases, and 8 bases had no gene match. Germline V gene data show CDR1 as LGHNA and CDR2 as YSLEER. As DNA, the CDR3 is TGCGCCAGCAGCCACCTAAGCGGGAGGACCCCCTACGAGCAGTACTTC. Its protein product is CASSHLSGRTPYEQYF.

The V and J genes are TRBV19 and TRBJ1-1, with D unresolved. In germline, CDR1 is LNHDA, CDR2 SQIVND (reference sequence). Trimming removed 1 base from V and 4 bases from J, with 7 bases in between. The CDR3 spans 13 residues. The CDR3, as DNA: TGTGCCAGTAGTATAGTAAGCGGCACTGAAGCTTTCTTT. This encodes CASSIVSGTEAFF.

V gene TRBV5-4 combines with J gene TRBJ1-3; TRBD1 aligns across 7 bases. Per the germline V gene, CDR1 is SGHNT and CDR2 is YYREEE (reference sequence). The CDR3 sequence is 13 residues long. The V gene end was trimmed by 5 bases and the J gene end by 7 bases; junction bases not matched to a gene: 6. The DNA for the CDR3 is TGTGCCAGCAGGGCAGGGGGAGCCAACACCATATATTTT. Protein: CASRAGGANTIYF. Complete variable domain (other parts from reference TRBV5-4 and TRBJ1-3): ETGVTQSPTHLIKTRGQQVTLRCSSQSGHNTVSWYQQALGQGPQFIFQYYREEENGRGNFPPRFSGLQFPNYSSELNVNALELDDSALYLCASRAGGANTIYFGEGSWLTVV.

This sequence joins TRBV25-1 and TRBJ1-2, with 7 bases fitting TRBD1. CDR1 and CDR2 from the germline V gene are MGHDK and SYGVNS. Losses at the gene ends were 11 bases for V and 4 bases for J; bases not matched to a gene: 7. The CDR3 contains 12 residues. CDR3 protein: CAFLDRTYGYTF. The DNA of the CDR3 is TGTGCCTTCTTGGACAGGACCTATGGCTACACCTTC.

CDR3 amino acids: CASSLDRDREFF. The DNA of the CDR3 is TGTGCCAGCAGCTTAGATAGGGACAGGGAGTTCTTC. The chain couples TRBV11-2 to TRBJ2-1; 9 bases align to TRBD1. The CDR3 has 12 amino acids. Germline V lookup: CDR1 SGHAT, CDR2 FQNNGV. V shed 0 bases, J shed 14 bases, and the junction held 2 bases outside the gene matches.

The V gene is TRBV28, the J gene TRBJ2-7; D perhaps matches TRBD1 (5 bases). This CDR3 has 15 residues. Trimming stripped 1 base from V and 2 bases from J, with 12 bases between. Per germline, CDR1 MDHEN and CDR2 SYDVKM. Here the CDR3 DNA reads TGTGCCAGCAGTTTATTACCAGGGTCGGCCTACGAGCAGTACTTC. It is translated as CASSLLPGSAYEQYF.

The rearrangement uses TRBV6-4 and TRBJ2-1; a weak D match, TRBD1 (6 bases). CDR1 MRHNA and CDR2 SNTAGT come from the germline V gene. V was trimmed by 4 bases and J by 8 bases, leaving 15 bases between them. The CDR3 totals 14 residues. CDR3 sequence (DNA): TGTGCCAGCAGTGTACAGGGTATTGTAGATGAGCAGTTCTTC. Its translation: CASSVQGIVDEQFF.